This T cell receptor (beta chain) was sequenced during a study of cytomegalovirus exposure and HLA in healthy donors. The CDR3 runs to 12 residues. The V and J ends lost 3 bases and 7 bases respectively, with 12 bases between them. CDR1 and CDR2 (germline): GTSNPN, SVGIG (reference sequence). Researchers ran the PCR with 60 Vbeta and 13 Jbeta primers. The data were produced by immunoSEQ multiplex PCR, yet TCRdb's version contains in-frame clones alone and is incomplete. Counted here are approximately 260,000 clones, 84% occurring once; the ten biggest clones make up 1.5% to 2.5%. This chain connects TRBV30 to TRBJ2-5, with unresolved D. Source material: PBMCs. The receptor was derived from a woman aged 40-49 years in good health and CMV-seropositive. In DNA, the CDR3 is TGTGCCTGGAGGACGGAGATGTTGACCCAGTACTTC. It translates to CAWRTEMLTQYF.